This T cell receptor (beta chain) was retrieved from a study of blood T cells in healthy people across ages. J lost 8 bases, V lost 6 bases, and 8 bases had no gene match. The CDR3 length is 15 residues. Primers used in a second PCR of about 7 to 11 cycles were a sample-barcoded 5' primer and a J-beta primer mix. In TCRdb, the 5' RACE reads were re-called with MiXCR into one record per CDR3 protein. The sample holds over 500,000 distinct CDR3 sequences, around a quarter seen once. These data also formed part of another study, on T cells of mothers and their children. That work contributes: Nine systemically healthy Caucasian donors: three mothers, six children.

This rearrangement joins TRBV12-3 or TRBV12-4 to TRBJ2-1; 12 bases line up with TRBD2. The sample taken for sequencing was blood. The sequence derives from a boy aged 2 to 10 in good health. The CDR3 spells CASRTTSGRFYEQFF. The CDR3 DNA reads as TGTGCCAGCAGGACCACTAGCGGGAGGTTTTATGAGCAGTTCTTC.